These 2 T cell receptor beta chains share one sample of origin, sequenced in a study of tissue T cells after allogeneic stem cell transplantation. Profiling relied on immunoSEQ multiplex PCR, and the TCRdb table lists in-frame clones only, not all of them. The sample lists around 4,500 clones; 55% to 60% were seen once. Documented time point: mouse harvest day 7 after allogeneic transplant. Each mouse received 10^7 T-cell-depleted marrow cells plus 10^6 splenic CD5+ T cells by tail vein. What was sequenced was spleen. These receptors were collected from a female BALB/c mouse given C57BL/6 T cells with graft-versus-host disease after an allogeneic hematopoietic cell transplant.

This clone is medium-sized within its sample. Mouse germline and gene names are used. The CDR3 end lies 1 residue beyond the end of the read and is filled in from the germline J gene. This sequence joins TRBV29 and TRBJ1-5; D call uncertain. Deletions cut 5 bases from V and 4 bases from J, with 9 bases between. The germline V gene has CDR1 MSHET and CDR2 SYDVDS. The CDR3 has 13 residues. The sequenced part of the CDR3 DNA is TGTGCTAGCAGTCCCGGGGAAAACCAGGCTCCGCTT. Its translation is CASSPGENQAPL. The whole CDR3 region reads CASSPGENQAPLF.

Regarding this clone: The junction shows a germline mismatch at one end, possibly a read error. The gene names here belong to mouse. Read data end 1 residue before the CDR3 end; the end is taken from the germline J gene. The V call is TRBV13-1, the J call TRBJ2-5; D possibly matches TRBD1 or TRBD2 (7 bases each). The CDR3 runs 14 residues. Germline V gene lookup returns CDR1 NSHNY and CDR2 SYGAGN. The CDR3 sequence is CASGDQGGQDTQYF. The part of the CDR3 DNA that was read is TGTGCCAGCGGTGATCAGGGGGGGCAAGACACCCAGTAC.